This is a list of T cell receptor beta chains from one sample in a study of cytomegalovirus exposure and HLA in healthy donors. Some clones are missing from TCRdb's copy, which holds only in-frame ones; the method was immunoSEQ multiplex PCR. The sample comprises under 80,000 clones, more than 70% of which are singletons, and 51% rests with the top ten. The sequencing input was PBMCs. The receptors were sampled from a man aged 50 to 59 in good health and CMV-seropositive. Both conserved end residues are part of each CDR3. A D gene is named only where the DNA matches it firmly. A row's size may be missing; if present it is once, few, many or a size class.

size	V	D	J	CDR3	DNA
.	TRBV19	TRBD1	TRBJ1-4	CASSIRDSNEKLFF	TGTGCCAGTAGTATCCGGGACAGTAATGAAAAACTGTTTTTT
.	TRBV7-9	TRBD1	TRBJ1-1	CSSSYYRGEAFF	TGTTCCAGCAGCTACTACAGGGGAGAAGCTTTCTTT
.	TRBV29-1	.	TRBJ2-3	CSAGDTQYF	TGCAGCGCGGGAGATACGCAGTATTTT
.	TRBV11-1	.	TRBJ1-2	CASSSGEFYGYTF	TGTGCCAGCAGCTCGGGGGAGTTCTATGGCTACACCTTC
.	TRBV7-3	.	TRBJ1-1	CASSSGVNTEAFF	TGTGCCAGCAGCTCAGGGGTGAACACTGAAGCTTTCTTT
.	TRBV5-1	.	TRBJ2-5	CASRGTGTSQETQYF	TGCGCCAGCAGAGGTACCGGGACTTCCCAAGAGACCCAGTACTTC
.	TRBV9	TRBD1	TRBJ2-7	CASSPTSGQGAQKQYF	TGTGCCAGCAGCCCAACCTCCGGACAGGGGGCGCAGAAGCAGTACTTC
.	TRBV5-8	TRBD1	TRBJ1-2	CASSPPRRGPEYSYTF	TGTGCCAGCAGCCCGCCCCGCAGGGGGCCTGAATATAGCTACACCTTC
.	TRBV11-2	.	TRBJ2-5	CASSARAFQETQYF	TGTGCCAGCAGCGCCCGAGCGTTCCAAGAGACCCAGTACTTC
.	TRBV11-2	.	TRBJ2-7	CASSLGGHLDTYEQYF	TGTGCCAGCAGCTTAGGCGGACACCTTGATACCTACGAGCAGTACTTC
few	TRBV5-4	.	TRBJ1-2	CASSLEAGSSGYTF	TGTGCCAGCAGCTTGGAGGCGGGGTCGAGTGGCTACACCTTC
.	TRBV20-1	.	TRBJ2-7	CSASNSHEQYF	TGCAGTGCTAGCAACTCCCACGAGCAGTACTTC
.	TRBV11-3	.	TRBJ2-7	CASSLASGYEQYF	TGTGCCAGCAGCTTAGCGTCAGGATACGAGCAGTACTTC
.	TRBV4-3	TRBD1	TRBJ1-4	CASSPRFGTGGEKLFF	TGCGCCAGCAGCCCCAGGTTCGGGACAGGGGGTGAAAAACTGTTTTTT
.	TRBV28	TRBD1	TRBJ1-2	CAIRTGVGYTF	TGTGCCATCAGAACAGGGGTTGGCTACACCTTC
.	TRBV2	TRBD1	TRBJ1-6	CASSTQGAGSPLHF	TGTGCCAGCAGTACTCAGGGGGCTGGGTCACCCCTCCACTTT
.	TRBV5-1	TRBD2	TRBJ2-1	CASSRTSGGYEQFF	TGCGCCAGCAGCCGGACTAGCGGGGGATATGAGCAGTTCTTC
.	TRBV25-1	.	TRBJ1-1	CASSSTRNTEAFF	TGTGCCAGCAGTTCCACGAGGAACACTGAAGCTTTCTTT
few	TRBV7-8	TRBD1	TRBJ2-1	CASSLGTGINEQFF	TGTGCCAGCAGCTTAGGGACAGGAATTAATGAGCAGTTCTTC
.	TRBV27	TRBD1	TRBJ2-7	CASSLYFTGTGSYEQYF	TGTGCCAGCAGTTTATACTTTACCGGGACAGGATCCTACGAGCAGTACTTC
.	TRBV7-9	.	TRBJ2-7	CSSSLDSNEQYF	TGTTCCAGCAGCTTAGATTCTAACGAGCAGTACTTC
few	TRBV27	.	TRBJ2-5	CAVANKQTQYF	TGTGCCGTCGCGAATAAACAGACCCAGTACTTC
.	TRBV2	.	TRBJ1-1	CASSGGQANTEAFF	TGTGCCAGCAGTGGGGGGCAGGCGAACACTGAAGCTTTCTTT
few	TRBV28	TRBD2	TRBJ2-5	CASSSSGSSVKETQYF	TGTGCCAGCAGCTCTAGCGGGAGTAGTGTTAAGGAGACCCAGTACTTC
.	TRBV27	.	TRBJ2-1	CASSRGHSSYNEQFF	TGTGCCAGCAGTAGGGGACACTCCTCCTACAATGAGCAGTTCTTC